These 32 T cell receptor beta chains came from one sample sequenced in a study of CD8+ T cells in alopecia areata. Investigators isolated RNA and reverse transcribed it into cDNA to act as the sequencing template. Assay: immunoSEQ multiplex PCR; the TCRdb copy retains only in-frame clones and omits some. The table includes about 120,000 clones, about 50% detected once. Sequenced input: NKG2D-low CD8+ T cells sorted from blood. These receptors all stem from a human donor with alopecia areata.

This chain links TRBV30 with TRBJ2-1; 8 nucleotides align to TRBD2. The V and J ends lost 6 bases and 0 bases, in that order; junction bases with no gene match: 16. The CDR3 loop spans 18 amino acids. Germline values: CDR1 GTSNPN, CDR2 SVGIG (reference sequence). The CDR3 region has the DNA TGTGCCTGCCTACAAATCTCGGGGGGGCTGAGCTCCTACAATGAGCAGTTCTTC. Translation gives CACLQISGGLSSYNEQFF.

The chain carries TRBV6-5 and TRBJ2-3; D tentatively fits TRBD1 or TRBD2 (6 bases each). V lost 6 bases to trimming and J lost 7 bases, with 11 bases between them. Germline V gene lookup returns CDR1 MNHEY and CDR2 SVGAGI. The CDR3 spans 12 residues. Written as DNA, the CDR3 is TGTGCCAGCAGCCCGGGGGCCCATACGCAGTATTTT. It specifies CASSPGAHTQYF.

J is TRBJ2-7 and V is TRBV30, with a tentative D call TRBD2 (5 bases). The CDR3 consists of 14 residues. V shed 1 base and J shed 4 bases, with 14 bases lying between them. Germline CDR1 GTSNPN, CDR2 SVGIG (reference sequence). DNA of the CDR3: TGTGCCTGGAGTGCCTCGAGCGGTCTATACGAGCAGTACTTC. This translates into CAWSASSGLYEQYF.

The genes are TRBV29-1 and TRBJ2-3; 12 bases are a match to TRBD2. Trimming took 5 bases from V and 4 from J; bases not matched to a gene: 7. The CDR3 runs to 15 residues. Germline V gives CDR1 SQVTM, CDR2 ANQGSEA. CDR3: CSVLLAGGPPDTQYF. CDR3 coding DNA: TGCAGCGTTTTGCTAGCGGGAGGGCCCCCAGATACGCAGTATTTT.

The V gene is TRBV29-1, the J gene TRBJ2-1; D is unresolved. CDR1 SQVTM and CDR2 ANQGSEA come from the germline V gene. The CDR3 has 10 residues. Trimming cost V 4 bases and J 6 bases, with 4 bases left between them. CDR3 sequence (DNA): TGCAGCGTTGGAGTCAATGAGCAGTTCTTC. Its protein is CSVGVNEQFF.

V is TRBV2 and J is TRBJ1-5; 7 bases match TRBD1. The CDR3 has 15 residues. Per germline, CDR1 SNHLY and CDR2 FYNNEI. V shed 4 bases and J 2 bases; nucleotides not matched to a gene: 5. CDR3 residues: CASSVYRGGNQPQHF. CDR3 in DNA: TGTGCCAGCAGTGTGTACAGGGGCGGCAATCAGCCCCAGCATTTT.

This clone was observed a few times. CDR3 nucleotides: TGCAGCGTGGACCTACCGGGACTAGCGGAGGTCGGTACGCAGTATTTT. Protein sequence: CSVDLPGLAEVGTQYF. The genes are TRBV29-1 and TRBJ2-3; 11 nucleotides agree with TRBD2. The CDR3 is 16 residues long. The V and J ends lost 6 bases and 8 bases, in that order; junction bases with no gene match: 16. The germline CDR1 and CDR2 sequences are SQVTM and ANQGSEA.

The chain recombines TRBV30 with TRBJ2-7, with 7 bases that match TRBD1. The germline V gene has CDR1 GTSNPN and CDR2 SVGIG (reference sequence). This CDR3 spans 14 amino acids. V shed 1 base and J 2 bases; nucleotides not matched to a gene: 5. The CDR3 nucleotides read TGTGCCTGGAGTGAGGGGACAGCCGCCTACGAGCAGTACTTC. Translating it yields CAWSEGTAAYEQYF.

V gene TRBV27 combines with J gene TRBJ2-7; D assignment may be TRBD1 or TRBD2 (5 bases each). The V gene's germline CDR1 is MNHEY and CDR2 SMNVEV (reference sequence). The CDR3 length is 13 residues. V lost 6 bases and J 4 bases, leaving 13 bases between the germline ends. CDR3 amino acids: CASRTGTEYEQYF. CDR3 nucleotides: TGTGCCAGCAGAACCGGGACCGAATACGAGCAGTACTTC.

This clone was observed a handful of times. The chain employs TRBV29-1 and TRBJ2-1, with D unclear. The CDR3 has 12 amino acids. Germline CDR1 and CDR2: SQVTM and ANQGSEA. Deletions cut 5 bases from V and 4 bases from J, with 9 bases between. CDR3 sequence (DNA): TGCAGCGTTTGGCCTGAATACAATGAGCAGTTCTTC. Translated, it gives CSVWPEYNEQFF.

The gene calls are TRBV7-8 and TRBJ1-2; tentative D call: TRBD1 (5 bases). V lost 1 base to trimming and J lost 4 bases, with 10 bases between them. The CDR3 consists of 14 residues. The germline CDR1 and CDR2 sequences are SGHVS and FQNEAQ. The CDR3 region has the DNA TGTGCCAGCAGCTTAGGAGTGGGGGTCTATGGCTACACCTTC. It codes for CASSLGVGVYGYTF.

This clone was seen a single time. The rearrangement uses TRBV11-2 and TRBJ1-1; D perhaps matches TRBD1 (5 bases). The CDR3 has 14 residues. Trimming shortened V by 4 bases and J by 0 bases, and 9 bases separated the two germline ends. Per germline, CDR1 SGHAT and CDR2 FQNNGV. CDR3: CASSSGRLNTEAFF. DNA for the CDR3: TGTGCCAGCAGCTCGGGACGGTTGAACACTGAAGCTTTCTTT.

V and J are TRBV29-1 and TRBJ2-7, with 8 positions matching TRBD1. Per the germline V gene, CDR1 is SQVTM and CDR2 is ANQGSEA. The CDR3 covers 14 residues. Unmatched junction bases numbered 7, after V lost 4 bases and J lost 2 bases. CDR3 nucleotide sequence: TGCAGCGTTGGGCCCGGACAGGGCCCCTACGAGCAGTACTTC. Encoded protein: CSVGPGQGPYEQYF.

In DNA form, the CDR3 reads TGCAGCGTTGAGGGGGACAGTACTGAAGCTTTCTTT. Residues: CSVEGDSTEAFF. The chain couples TRBV29-1 to TRBJ1-1, with 7 bases matching TRBD1. V dropped 3 bases and J dropped 5; count of bases not matched to a gene: 3. The CDR3 is made up of 12 amino acids. Germline V lookup: CDR1 SQVTM, CDR2 ANQGSEA.

This chain uses TRBV30 with TRBJ1-1; D unclear. Looked up from germline, CDR1 is GTSNPN and CDR2 is SVGIG (reference sequence). The CDR3 is made up of 12 amino acids. V lost 0 bases and J lost 3, with 5 bases in between. The CDR3 sequence is CAWSVVYTEAFF. The CDR3 DNA reads TGTGCCTGGAGTGTCGTCTACACTGAAGCTTTCTTT.

This clone was seen once. The chain links TRBV20-1 to TRBJ1-1; D not resolved. The CDR3 consists of 11 residues. Trimming left V 2 bases short and J 3 bases short, with 4 bases between. The V gene's germline CDR1 is DFQATT and CDR2 SNEGSKA (reference sequence). For the CDR3, the DNA is TGCAGTGCTAGATCCTACACTGAAGCTTTCTTT. This encodes CSARSYTEAFF.

The chain employs TRBV6-6 and TRBJ2-5; 10 bases fit TRBD2. J was trimmed by 3 bases and V by 4 bases; bases with no gene match: 2. Germline CDR1 MNHNY, CDR2 SVGAGI (reference sequence). The CDR3 is 14 residues long. CDR3 nucleotide sequence: TGTGCCAGCAGTTCCCTAGCGGGAGAAGAGACCCAGTACTTC. Translated, it gives CASSSLAGEETQYF.

A few counts support this clone. The genes are TRBV29-1 and TRBJ2-7; maybe TRBD2 (6 bases). CDR1 and CDR2 from the germline V gene are SQVTM and ANQGSEA. Trimming stripped 1 base from V and 6 bases from J, with 10 bases between. This CDR3 region has 12 residues. CDR3 loop: CSVEVRAGEQYF. CDR3 DNA sequence: TGCAGCGTTGAAGTAAGAGCGGGCGAGCAGTACTTC.

The chain employs TRBV5-6 and TRBJ2-7; a weak D match, TRBD2 (7 bases). CDR1 SGHDT and CDR2 YYEEEE come from the germline V gene. Trimming cost V 4 bases and J 4 bases, with 15 bases left between them. The CDR3 has 14 amino acids. The CDR3 DNA follows: TGTGCCAGCAGCCCGGGGGCGGGGGTGTACGAGCAGTACTTC. This translates into CASSPGAGVYEQYF.

The rearrangement links TRBV30 to TRBJ1-2; 8 bases map to TRBD1. V was clipped by 8 bases and J by 7 bases; unmatched bases: 6. The germline V gene has CDR1 GTSNPN and CDR2 SVGIG (reference sequence). This CDR3 is 11 amino acids long. For the CDR3, the DNA is TGTGCCAGCCCCAGGGGGCTTGGCTACACCTTC. Translation: CASPRGLGYTF.

CDR3 protein: CSSLEPGQGTEQYF. The CDR3, as DNA: TGCAGCTCCTTAGAACCGGGACAGGGGACCGAGCAGTACTTC. The rearrangement links TRBV29-1 to TRBJ2-7; 10 bases are shared with TRBD1. V trimming: 8 bases; J trimming: 6 bases; junction bases outside the gene matches: 13. CDR1 is SQVTM, CDR2 ANQGSEA, per germline. The CDR3 is 14 amino acids.

This clone was detected only a few times. The CDR3 nucleotides read TGCAGCGTTCTAGTGCTGAACACTGAAGCTTTCTTT. Its protein product is CSVLVLNTEAFF. V and J are TRBV29-1 and TRBJ1-1; no firm D call. This CDR3 has 12 amino acids. Trimming removed 5 bases from V and 0 bases from J, with 7 bases in between. CDR1 and CDR2 (germline): SQVTM, ANQGSEA. The variable domain in full, completed from reference TRBV29-1 and TRBJ1-1, reads SAVISQKPSRDICQRGTSLTIQCQVDSQVTMMFWYRQQPGQSLTLIATANQGSEATYESGFVIDKFPISRPNLTFSTLTVSNMSPEDSSIYLCSVLVLNTEAFFGQGTRLTVV.

CDR3 amino acids: CASSFTGTGVNTGELFF. CDR3 nucleotides: TGTGCCAGCAGTTTCACCGGGACAGGGGTTAACACCGGGGAGCTGTTTTTT. The rearrangement joins TRBV7-6 to TRBJ2-2; 10 nucleotides line up with TRBD1. V shed 6 bases and J 2 bases; nucleotides not matched to a gene: 9. This CDR3 spans 17 amino acids. Germline V CDR1 and CDR2: SGHVS, FNYEAQ.

The rearrangement links TRBV25-1 to TRBJ1-1; D gene unclear. The V gene's germline CDR1 is MGHDK and CDR2 SYGVNS. Trimming removed 4 bases from V and 8 bases from J, with 11 bases in between. The CDR3 has 12 residues. CDR3 nucleotides: TGTGCCAGCAGTGGAGGTGTGGTGGAAGCTTTCTTT. This encodes CASSGGVVEAFF.

This clone has just a few counts. V and J are TRBV29-1 and TRBJ2-5; D unclear. Germline CDR1 and CDR2: SQVTM and ANQGSEA. The CDR3 spans 13 residues. The germline V and J ends were trimmed by 5 bases and 4 bases, with 14 bases remaining between them. The CDR3 sequence is CSVLGPPLETQYF. Written as DNA, the CDR3 is TGCAGCGTTCTCGGACCCCCACTAGAGACCCAGTACTTC.

The V gene is TRBV27, the J gene TRBJ2-1, with unresolved D. V was cut by 3 bases and J by 6 bases, with 9 bases left in between. The germline V gene encodes CDR1 MNHEY and CDR2 SMNVEV (reference sequence). There are 13 residues in the CDR3. The DNA of the CDR3 is TGTGCCAGCAGTTTCGAGACGGGCAATGAGCAGTTCTTC. Protein: CASSFETGNEQFF.

CDR3 sequence reads: CASSGPDYEQYF. Written as DNA, the CDR3 is TGTGCCAGCAGCGGACCCGATTACGAGCAGTACTTC. The J gene is TRBJ2-7, the V gene TRBV5-6, with D unresolved. Germline loops: CDR1 SGHDT, CDR2 YYEEEE. Between the trimmed V and J ends, which lost 4 bases and 4 bases, there was a span of 9 bases. The CDR3 contains 12 residues.

The rearrangement links TRBV7-8 to TRBJ2-2, with D unresolved. The CDR3 spans 12 residues. Trimming took 1 base from V and 4 from J, leaving 1 base between them. Germline CDR1 reads SGHVS; CDR2 reads FQNEAQ. CDR3 amino acids: CASSLGTGELFF. The CDR3 bases are TGTGCCAGCAGCTTAGGCACCGGGGAGCTGTTTTTT. The whole variable domain, remainder taken from reference TRBV7-8 and TRBJ2-2, is GAGVSQSPRYKVAKRGQDVALRCDPISGHVSLFWYQQALGQGPEFLTYFQNEAQLDKSGLPSDRFFAERPEGSVSTLKIQRTQQEDSAVYLCASSLGTGELFFGEGSRLTVL.

The gene calls are TRBV5-1 and TRBJ2-7; a possible D gene is TRBD1 (5 bases). The CDR3 has 15 residues. CDR1 and CDR2 from the germline V gene are SGHRS and YFSETQ. With 4 bases removed from V and 3 bases from J, the gap between germline ends came to 17 bases. CDR3 protein: CASSDPTGDIYEQYF. In DNA, the CDR3 is TGCGCCAGCAGCGATCCAACAGGCGACATCTACGAGCAGTACTTC.

There are a few counts of this clone. The rearrangement links TRBV29-1 to TRBJ2-1, with 8 nucleotides matching TRBD2. Germline-derived CDR1 and CDR2 are SQVTM and ANQGSEA. There are 15 residues in the CDR3. J was trimmed by 2 bases and V by 3 bases; bases with no gene match: 6. This CDR3 is CSVDSWREAYNEQFF. The CDR3 DNA is TGCAGCGTTGATAGTTGGCGGGAGGCCTACAATGAGCAGTTCTTC.

The sample holds a few counts of this clone. The gene calls are TRBV5-4 and TRBJ1-1, with D hard to call. Trimming shortened V by 4 bases and J by 8 bases, and 12 bases separated the two germline ends. The germline CDR1 and CDR2 sequences are SGHNT and YYREEE (reference sequence). The CDR3 runs to 12 residues. This CDR3 is CASSATGGEAFF. CDR3 DNA sequence: TGTGCCAGCAGCGCGACCGGAGGGGAAGCTTTCTTT.

This clone occurred a few times. The chain is built from TRBV30 and TRBJ1-2; D remains unclear. V lost 8 bases and J 6 bases, leaving 13 bases between the germline ends. The germline V gene encodes CDR1 GTSNPN and CDR2 SVGIG (reference sequence). The CDR3 length is 11 residues. DNA for the CDR3: TGTGCCGGAGACGGTCTGGATGGCTACACCTTC. Translating it yields CAGDGLDGYTF.